One and the same sample provided the 20 T cell receptor beta chains below, sequenced in a study of blood T cell repertoires in COVID-19. Repertoires were generated with immunoSEQ multiplex PCR, while TCRdb's copy carries only in-frame clones and drops some. Of 160,000 or so clones in the sample, roughly nine tenths are singletons; the top ten hold 15% to 20%. The sequenced sample consisted of peripheral blood. The receptors were gathered from a man between 60 and 75 years old with active or convalescent COVID-19.

The V and J genes are TRBV7-9 and TRBJ2-3; TRBD1 aligns across 9 bases. Germline V CDR1 and CDR2: SEHNR, FQNEAQ (reference sequence). V lost 3 bases and J lost 3; bases outside the gene matches: 4. This CDR3 is 15 amino acids long. The CDR3 DNA is TGTGCCAGCAGCTTTAAAGGGACAGGGACAGATACGCAGTATTTT. This encodes CASSFKGTGTDTQYF.

This chain uses TRBV5-1 with TRBJ2-2; possible D gene TRBD1, 5 bases. This CDR3 is 12 amino acids long. The germline CDR1 and CDR2 sequences are SGHRS and YFSETQ. Trimming took off 1 base at V and 7 bases at J, with 5 bases between the two ends. DNA of the CDR3: TGCGCCAGCAGCTTGAGGGGCGGGGAGCTGTTTTTT. This encodes CASSLRGGELFF.

This rearrangement joins TRBV20-1 to TRBJ1-2; TRBD1 might be the D (5 bases). V shed 3 bases and J shed 7 bases, with 9 bases lying between them. The CDR3 covers 11 residues. Germline CDR1 reads DFQATT; CDR2 reads SNEGSKA (reference sequence). The CDR3 DNA follows: TGCAGTGCTAGTATGCAGGGTGGCTACACCTTC. Protein: CSASMQGGYTF.

Written as DNA, the CDR3 is TGTGCCAGCAGTGACTTCGGGTATGAGCAGTTCTTC. It is translated as CASSDFGYEQFF. The chain carries TRBV25-1 and TRBJ2-1; D is undetermined. V lost 3 bases and J 8 bases, leaving 8 bases between the germline ends. There are 12 residues in the CDR3. In germline, CDR1 is MGHDK, CDR2 SYGVNS.

This chain joins TRBV19 and TRBJ2-1, with 8 bases aligning to TRBD2. The germline CDR1 and CDR2 sequences are LNHDA and SQIVND (reference sequence). The CDR3 runs 13 residues. The V and J ends lost 7 bases and 4 bases, in that order; junction bases with no gene match: 3. CDR3 sequence (DNA): TGTGCCAGTACCCGGGGGGGATACAATGAGCAGTTCTTC. Translation gives CASTRGGYNEQFF.

The chain uses TRBV10-1 and TRBJ2-5; TRBD1 aligns across 9 bases. The CDR3 totals 15 residues. The V gene's germline CDR1 is WNHNN and CDR2 SYGVQD (reference sequence). The V segment lost 0 bases and the J segment 5 bases; nucleotides outside the gene matches: 4. CDR3 DNA: TGCGCCAGCAGTGAGTCGGGACAGGGTTGGGAGACCCAGTACTTC. As protein: CASSESGQGWETQYF.

V and J are TRBV2 and TRBJ2-5, with TRBD2 matching 13 bases. The CDR3 is made up of 15 amino acids. J gave up 4 bases and V 6 bases, and 5 bases lay outside the gene matches. Germline values: CDR1 SNHLY, CDR2 FYNNEI. This chain's CDR3 is CASSPGLAGPETQYF. The CDR3 coding sequence is TGTGCCAGCAGCCCGGGACTAGCGGGACCAGAGACCCAGTACTTC.

For the CDR3, the DNA is TGCACCAGCAGCCACCCGGGACTGAACTATGGCTACACCTTC. This translates into CTSSHPGLNYGYTF. The chain carries TRBV1 and TRBJ1-2. TRBV1 is termed a pseudogene. The CDR3 is made up of 14 amino acids.

In DNA, the CDR3 is TGTGCCAGCAGCTTGTGGAGCGGGGGACTCGAGCAGTACTTC. Translating it yields CASSLWSGGLEQYF. The J gene is TRBJ2-7, the V gene TRBV5-4; 8 bases map to TRBD2. The V and J ends lost 1 base and 6 bases, in that order; junction bases with no gene match: 6. CDR1 is SGHNT and CDR2 is YYREEE in the germline V gene (reference sequence). The CDR3 is 14 residues long. Together with reference TRBV5-4 and TRBJ2-7, the CDR3 gives the full variable domain: ETGVTQSPTHLIKTRGQQVTLRCSSQSGHNTVSWYQQALGQGPQFIFQYYREEENGRGNFPPRFSGLQFPNYSSELNVNALELDDSALYLCASSLWSGGLEQYFGPGTRLTVT.

This clone was counted once. The J gene is TRBJ2-7, the V gene TRBV10-3; 12 nucleotides match TRBD1. Losses at the gene ends were 7 bases for V and 2 bases for J; bases not matched to a gene: 9. CDR1 and CDR2 (germline): ENHRY, SYGVKD. The CDR3 totals 16 residues. Here the CDR3 DNA reads TGTGCCATCACCAGGGACAGGGGGCCCCTGACCTACGAGCAGTACTTC. This sequence encodes CAITRDRGPLTYEQYF.

The V and J genes are TRBV9 and TRBJ2-7, with D unclear. Between the trimmed V and J ends, which lost 0 bases and 0 bases, there was a span of 10 bases. Germline CDR1 SGDLS, CDR2 YYNGEE. This CDR3 contains 15 residues. This chain's CDR3 is CASSVASGLSYEQYF. DNA for the CDR3: TGTGCCAGCAGCGTAGCTTCAGGTCTCTCCTACGAGCAGTACTTC. The complete variable domain, with remaining parts taken from reference TRBV9 and TRBJ2-7, reads DSGVTQTPKHLITATGQRVTLRCSPRSGDLSVYWYQQSLDQGLQFLIQYYNGEERAKGNILERFSAQQFPDLHSELNLSSLELGDSALYFCASSVASGLSYEQYFGPGTRLTVT.

This clone came up once. The chain joins TRBV23-1 to TRBJ1-5; no definite D call. TRBV23-1 is recorded as an ORF, its role being uncertain. The CDR3 has 16 residues. The ends were cut back, 0 bases at V and 2 bases at J, with 11 bases in the middle. CDR3 DNA sequence: TGCGCCAGCAGTCAATCTGCGGAGAGGGGCAATCAGCCCCAGCATTTT. It encodes CASSQSAERGNQPQHF.

This chain joins TRBV5-5 and TRBJ1-2; D gene ambiguous. The V gene lost 0 bases and the J gene lost 8 bases, with 20 bases spanning the gap. The CDR3 covers 16 residues. CDR1 is SGHKS and CDR2 is YYEKEE in the germline V gene (reference sequence). The CDR3: CASSLGGGKGSRGYTF. CDR3 sequence (DNA): TGTGCCAGCAGCTTGGGCGGAGGGAAGGGAAGTCGCGGCTACACCTTC.

The genes are TRBV15 and TRBJ2-7, with 7 positions matching TRBD2. Trimming at V came to 0 bases and at J to 4 bases, leaving 6 bases not matched to a gene. The CDR3 is 15 amino acids. Germline CDR1 reads LNHNV; CDR2 reads YYDKDF (reference sequence). This chain's CDR3 is CATSREGRARYEQYF. CDR3 DNA: TGTGCCACCAGCAGAGAAGGGAGGGCGAGGTACGAGCAGTACTTC.

V and J are TRBV9 and TRBJ2-1; TRBD2 might be the D (6 bases). Trimming pared 1 base from V and 6 bases from J, leaving 17 bases between. Germline lookup yields CDR1 SGDLS and CDR2 YYNGEE. The CDR3 covers 16 residues. Here the CDR3 reads CASSVRDGSLGNEQFF. In DNA, the CDR3 is TGTGCCAGCAGCGTAAGGGACGGGAGTCTTGGCAATGAGCAGTTCTTC.

The chain combines TRBV6-5 with TRBJ1-4; D is ambiguous. The CDR3 loop spans 14 amino acids. The germline V gene has CDR1 MNHEY and CDR2 SVGAGI. The V gene lost 2 bases and the J gene lost 5 bases, with 9 bases spanning the gap. DNA of the CDR3: TGTGCCAGCAGTTACGGTACAGTGAATGAAAAACTGTTTTTT. Its protein is CASSYGTVNEKLFF.

The chain is built from TRBV5-1 and TRBJ2-2; 10 bases agree with TRBD2. V dropped 6 bases and J dropped 5; count of bases not matched to a gene: 7. In germline, CDR1 is SGHRS, CDR2 YFSETQ. This CDR3 spans 15 amino acids. The CDR3 DNA sequence: TGCGCCAGCAATCCTAGCGGGAGAGGAACCGGGGAGCTGTTTTTT. Its protein is CASNPSGRGTGELFF. Full variable domain (remainder filled in from reference TRBV5-1 and TRBJ2-2): KAGVTQTPRYLIKTRGQQVTLSCSPISGHRSVSWYQQTPGQGLQFLFEYFSETQRNKGNFPGRFSGRQFSNSRSEMNVSTLELGDSALYLCASNPSGRGTGELFFGEGSRLTVL.

The chain recombines TRBV21-1 with TRBJ2-1; TRBD2 was called by the table and not checked on the DNA. TRBV21-1 is assigned pseudogene status. The length of the CDR3 is 17 residues. CDR3 sequence (DNA): TGTGCCAGCAGTACCAGCGGGGGGATCAGCTCCTACAATGAGCAGTTCTTC. It specifies CASSTSGGISSYNEQFF.

The chain carries TRBV6-6 and TRBJ1-5; 8 nucleotides match TRBD1. The V and J ends lost 6 bases and 0 bases, in that order; junction bases with no gene match: 4. CDR1 and CDR2 (germline): MNHNY, SVGAGI (reference sequence). This CDR3 has 15 residues. The CDR3 is CASRGQEYSNQPQHF. CDR3 nucleotide sequence: TGTGCCAGCAGGGGACAGGAGTATAGCAATCAGCCCCAGCATTTT.

The genes are TRBV19 and TRBJ1-5; 7 bases map to TRBD1. V trimming: 7 bases; J trimming: 3 bases; junction bases outside the gene matches: 9. Germline V CDR1 and CDR2: LNHDA, SQIVND (reference sequence). The length of the CDR3 is 15 residues. This chain's CDR3 is CASTSGQLHNQPQHF. The CDR3 DNA reads as TGTGCCAGTACCTCGGGACAGTTACACAATCAGCCCCAGCATTTT.